This TCR beta chain came from a study of T-cell reconstitution after alpha-beta-depleted transplantation in children. V gave up 0 bases and J gave up 4 bases, with 13 bases separating them. The CDR3 extends over 16 amino acids. Germline CDR1 is LGHDT and CDR2 is YNNKEL (reference sequence). Whole-study findings and limits: There were some patients whose high TCRbeta diversity at day 60 came from surviving recipient T cells and thymic progenitors. About two months after transplant, alpha-beta T cells reportedly came from several hundred expanded graft clones. Hyperexpanded clones declined; after one year, newly produced T cells mostly supplied diversity.

The library targeted TCRbeta and was prepared with unique molecular identifiers. In TCRdb, the PCR reads were re-called with MiXCR into one record per CDR3 protein. The sample consists of a few hundred thousand distinct CDR3 sequences, roughly 30% of them appearing once. This clonotype was observed a handful of times. As yet, its antigen is unknown. The sample here was PBMCs, taken before TCRalphabeta/CD19-depleted stem cell transplant. The TCR originated in a boy younger than two with Wiskott-Aldrich syndrome, due to receive a stem cell transplant. J is TRBJ2-1 and V is TRBV3-1; D gene ambiguous. CDR3 DNA sequence: TGTGCCAGCAGCCAAGATGTGGAAACGCTTTACAATGAGCAGTTCTTC. This translates into CASSQDVETLYNEQFF.